This T cell receptor beta chain was recorded in a study of blood T cell repertoires in COVID-19. This clone was seen a single time. The data were produced by immunoSEQ multiplex PCR, yet TCRdb's version contains in-frame clones alone and is incomplete. The sample records about 160,000 clones, about 86% being singletons. This CDR3 has 14 residues. The germline gives CDR1 SNHLY, CDR2 FYNNEI. V was trimmed by 8 bases and J by 0 bases, leaving 8 bases between them. The sample consisted of peripheral blood. The clonotype was recovered from a woman in her 70s with COVID-19, enrolled during active disease. The rearrangement links TRBV2 to TRBJ2-6, with D maybe TRBD2 (5 bases). As DNA, the CDR3 is TGTGCCAGCGGTGGGAGCTCTGGGGCCAACGTCCTGACTTTC. It is translated as CASGGSSGANVLTF.